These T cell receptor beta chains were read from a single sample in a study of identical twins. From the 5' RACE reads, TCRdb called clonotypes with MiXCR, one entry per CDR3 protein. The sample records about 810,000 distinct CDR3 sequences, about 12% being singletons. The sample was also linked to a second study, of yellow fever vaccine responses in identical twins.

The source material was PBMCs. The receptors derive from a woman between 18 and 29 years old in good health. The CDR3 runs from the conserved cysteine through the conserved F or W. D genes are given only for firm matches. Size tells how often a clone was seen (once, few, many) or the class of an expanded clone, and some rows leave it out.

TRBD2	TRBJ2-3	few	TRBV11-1	CASSPGLAVSTDTQYF	TGTGCCAGCAGCCCAGGACTAGCGGTGAGCACAGATACGCAGTATTTT
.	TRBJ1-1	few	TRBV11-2	CASSTSGLMNTEAFF	TGTGCCAGCAGCACCTCCGGGCTGATGAACACTGAAGCTTTCTTT
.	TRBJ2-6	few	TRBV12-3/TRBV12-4	CASSEIRTGRGANVLTF	TGTGCCAGCAGCGAAATTCGGACGGGCCGGGGGGCCAACGTCCTGACTTTC
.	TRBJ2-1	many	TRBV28	CASSLLAANEQFF	TGTGCCAGCAGTTTATTGGCAGCTAATGAGCAGTTCTTC
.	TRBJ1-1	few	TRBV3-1	CASSRLDTEAFF	TGTGCCAGCAGCCGCCTCGACACTGAAGCTTTCTTT
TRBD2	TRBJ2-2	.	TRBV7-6	CASSLGGSSGTVTGELFF	TGTGCCAGCAGCTTAGGGGGGTCTAGCGGGACAGTCACCGGGGAGCTGTTTTTT
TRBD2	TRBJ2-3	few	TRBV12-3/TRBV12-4	CASSPRRAGALGTQYF	TGTGCCAGCAGTCCCCGGCGAGCGGGGGCCCTCGGTACGCAGTATTTT
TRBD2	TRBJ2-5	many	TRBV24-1	CATSDRVGTKETQYF	TGTGCCACCAGTGACCGTGTCGGGACTAAAGAGACCCAGTACTTC
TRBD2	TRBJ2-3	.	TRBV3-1	CASSPTLGASGRFTDTQYF	TGTGCCAGCAGCCCCACCCTTGGGGCTAGCGGGAGGTTCACAGATACGCAGTATTTT
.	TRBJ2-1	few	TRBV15	CATSRDRAGRYNEQFF	TGTGCCACCAGCAGAGATAGGGCGGGGCGCTACAATGAGCAGTTCTTC
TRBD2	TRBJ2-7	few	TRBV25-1	CARGSTSVNSYEQYF	TGTGCCCGAGGGTCTACTAGCGTAAATTCCTACGAGCAGTACTTC
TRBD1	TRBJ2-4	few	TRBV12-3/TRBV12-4	CASSPTGTGDKNIQYF	TGTGCCAGCAGCCCAACCGGGACAGGCGACAAAAACATTCAGTACTTC
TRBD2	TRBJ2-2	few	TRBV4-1	CASSLGASGGYTGELFF	TGCGCCAGCAGCCTGGGCGCTAGCGGGGGGTACACCGGGGAGCTGTTTTTT
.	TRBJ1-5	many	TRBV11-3	CASSLGPYQPQHF	TGTGCCAGCAGCCTAGGTCCTTATCAGCCCCAGCATTTT
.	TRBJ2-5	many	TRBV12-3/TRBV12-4	CASSFLAEQETQYF	TGTGCCAGCAGTTTTTTAGCGGAGCAAGAGACCCAGTACTTC